The next 10 T cell receptor beta chains were all read from a single sample in a study of breast tumors, draining lymph nodes, adjacent tissues. TCRdb itself ran the multiplex PCR reads through MiXCR, one entry per CDR3 protein. The sample lists 180,000 or so distinct CDR3 sequences, roughly 31% seen once, with about 4.5% in the top ten. Axillary draining lymph nodes of breast cancer patients supplied the node samples. The sequencing input was axillary lymph node tissue. Source of these receptors: a female donor with breast cancer. Some clones in this sample may be carry-over from other donors' samples.

The V call is TRBV5-6, the J call TRBJ2-3, with 9 bases fitting TRBD2. After removal of 5 bases from V and 0 bases from J, the junction contained 7 bases not matched to a gene. The length of the CDR3 is 16 residues. Germline CDR1 reads SGHDT; CDR2 reads YYEEEE. In nucleotides, the CDR3 is TGTGCCAGCAGGGGTAGCGGGGGCCCTAGCACAGATACGCAGTATTTT. As protein: CASRGSGGPSTDTQYF.

In the case of this clonotype: A much larger clone lies a single base off, so this may be a read error. V usage is TRBV20-1 and J usage is TRBJ2-1; D is perhaps TRBD2 (6 bases). Germline assignment: CDR1 DFQATT and CDR2 SNEGSKA (reference sequence). CDR3 length: 16 residues. CDR3 in DNA: TGCGGTGCTAGAGGTCGCGCGGGGCCTTCCTACAATGAGCAGTTCTTC. Translated, it gives CGARGRAGPSYNEQFF.

This clonotype was detected ten times or more. The CDR3 loop is CASSLGVASGSQETQYF. The CDR3 DNA follows: TGTGCCAGCAGCTTAGGGGTCGCTAGCGGGAGTCAAGAGACCCAGTACTTC. J is TRBJ2-5 and V is TRBV11-2; 10 bases are a match to TRBD2. The CDR3 is 17 residues long. Germline values: CDR1 SGHAT, CDR2 FQNNGV. V lost 1 base, J lost 2 bases, and 7 bases stayed unmatched.

In this sample, this clonotype turned up many times. Here the CDR3 DNA reads TGTGCCAGCAGCCCGGGACAGGGACATTCACCCCTCCACTTT. Encoded protein: CASSPGQGHSPLHF. The V and J genes are TRBV3-1 and TRBJ1-6; 9 nucleotides align to TRBD1. Germline CDR1 LGHDT, CDR2 YNNKEL (reference sequence). The CDR3 extends over 14 amino acids. J was trimmed by 8 bases and V by 4 bases; bases with no gene match: 3.

Of note for this clonotype: This may stem from a read error, because a much larger clone lies one nucleotide away. This chain joins TRBV11-3 and TRBJ2-1; no firm D call. The V gene's germline CDR1 is SGHNT and CDR2 YENEEA. Trimming stripped 5 bases from V and 7 bases from J, with 12 bases between. The CDR3 extends over 13 amino acids. The CDR3 is CASSRLEGNEQFF. CDR3 DNA sequence: TGTGCCAGCAGCCGTTTGGAAGGAAATGAGCAGTTCTTC.

Ten or more counts support this clonotype. Here the CDR3 reads CAGTGPNEKLFF. The CDR3 DNA sequence: TGTGCCGGGACAGGGCCTAATGAAAAACTGTTTTTT. The V gene is TRBV30, the J gene TRBJ1-4; TRBD1 matches 9 bases. J gave up 3 bases and V 8 bases, and 1 base lay outside the gene matches. Germline CDR1 is GTSNPN and CDR2 is SVGIG (reference sequence). CDR3 length: 12 amino acids. Together with reference TRBV30 and TRBJ1-4, the CDR3 gives the full variable domain: SQTIHQWPATLVQPVGSPLSLECTVEGTSNPNLYWYRQAAGRGLQLLFYSVGIGQISSEVPQNLSASRPQDRQFILSSKKLLLSDSGFYLCAGTGPNEKLFFGSGTQLSVL.

Of note for this clonotype: The CDR3 ends on some other residue instead of the conserved phenylalanine or tryptophan, so this is likely a read error. The limits of the CDR3 on the DNA are not certain, so only TCRdb's listed CDR3 is given. The chain is built from TRBV5-4 and TRBJ1-4. Including both end residues, the CDR3 is 10 amino acids long. In germline, CDR1 is SGHNT, CDR2 YYREEE (reference sequence). CDR3 protein: CATAISGSWI.

This clonotype was seen ten or more times. The genes are TRBV3-1 and TRBJ2-5; D gene uncertain. CDR1 is LGHDT, CDR2 YNNKEL, per germline (reference sequence). Trimming removed 0 bases at V and 5 bases at J, with 10 bases between. This CDR3 is 14 amino acids long. The CDR3 protein is CASSQDRRQETQYF. CDR3 coding DNA: TGTGCCAGCAGCCAAGATAGAAGGCAGGAGACCCAGTACTTC.

The J gene is TRBJ1-2, the V gene TRBV7-3; weak D call: TRBD1 (5 bases). Trimming pared 5 bases from V and 2 bases from J, leaving 12 bases between. The CDR3 covers 14 residues. The germline CDR1 and CDR2 sequences are SGHTA and FQGTGA. The CDR3 sequence: CASSLRGENYGYTF. For the CDR3, the DNA is TGTGCCAGCAGCCTCCGGGGGGAGAACTATGGCTACACCTTC.

The sample holds many counts of this clonotype. J is TRBJ2-1 and V is TRBV7-6, with TRBD1 matching over 7 bases. The V gene's germline CDR1 is SGHVS and CDR2 FNYEAQ. This CDR3 contains 14 residues. V lost 2 bases and J lost 8; bases outside the gene matches: 6. Here the CDR3 DNA reads TGTGCCAGCAGCTTAAGACAGGGCCGGGATGAGCAGTTCTTC. Translation gives CASSLRQGRDEQFF.